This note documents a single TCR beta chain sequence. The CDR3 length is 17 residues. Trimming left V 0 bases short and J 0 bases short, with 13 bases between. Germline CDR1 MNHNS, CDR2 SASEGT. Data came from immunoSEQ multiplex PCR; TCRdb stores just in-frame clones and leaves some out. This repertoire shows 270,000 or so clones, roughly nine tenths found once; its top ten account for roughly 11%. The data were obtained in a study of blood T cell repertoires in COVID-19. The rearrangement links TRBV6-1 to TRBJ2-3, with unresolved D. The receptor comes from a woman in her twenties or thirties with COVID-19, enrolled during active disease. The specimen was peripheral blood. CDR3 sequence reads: CASSEAIWRRSTDTQYF. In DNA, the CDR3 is TGTGCCAGCAGTGAAGCTATTTGGCGGCGGAGCACAGATACGCAGTATTTT.